This T cell receptor (beta chain) was retrieved from a study of shared clonotypes between healthy human individuals. The CDR3 has 14 amino acids. Germline values: CDR1 SEHNR, CDR2 FQNEAQ (reference sequence). V lost 5 bases and J 6 bases, leaving 15 bases between the germline ends. Study observations and caveats: In four donors, about 5% of naive CD4 clonotypes appeared in common. Sequencing of the sorted subsets was shown by rarefaction to be incomplete despite large depth.

TCRdb's copy holds only in-frame clones and misses some; the assay was immunoSEQ multiplex PCR. Among some 680,000 clones, around three quarters were seen once, and the ten largest hold around 2%. A note on this clone: Its antigen is unidentified.

The sequence derives from a woman in her twenties or thirties in good health. The J gene is TRBJ2-3, the V gene TRBV7-9, with D maybe TRBD2 (6 bases). Source material: memory CD4+ T cells sorted from blood. The subset was: CD45RA-negative fraction. CDR3 nucleotide sequence: TGTGCCAGCAGCCTTCGGGACTTCATCGATACGCAGTATTTT. It encodes CASSLRDFIDTQYF.